Sequencing of this T cell receptor beta chain was carried out in a study of Graves' ophthalmopathy and Graves' hyperthyroidism. Study-wide context: The authors collected peripheral blood at initial diagnosis, before any treatment.

In its sample, this clonotype was seen many times. Amplified TCR beta CDR3 regions were obtained using RNA transcripts as template. Investigators did first-round RT-PCR with HTBI primers, then second-round multiplex PCR. TCRdb ran MiXCR on the multiplex PCR reads and lists one entry per CDR3 protein. The profile shows some 520,000 distinct CDR3 sequences, about an eighth of them singletons. Trimming took 1 base from V and 4 from J, leaving 13 bases between them. This CDR3 is built from 15 residues. This receptor was taken from a woman in her 30s with Graves' ophthalmopathy. Sequenced material: blood. V and J are TRBV12-3 or TRBV12-4 and TRBJ1-2; D not certain. The CDR3 protein is CASSLEAVKPYGYTF. The DNA for the CDR3 is TGTGCCAGCAGTTTAGAAGCCGTCAAACCCTATGGCTACACCTTC.